The 9 T cell receptor beta chains presented below share a single source sample, sequenced in a study of T cells in women clearing cervical HPV infection. Sequencing was performed with immunoSEQ multiplex PCR; in TCRdb, only in-frame clones are kept and a portion is missing. In total, the table holds tens of thousands of clones. Sequencing was performed on blood buffy coat. The receptors originated from a woman aged 18 to 75 with a cervical HPV16 infection that either progressed to CIN3+ or cleared (not recorded which).

With regard to this clone: The read terminates 3 residues ahead of where the CDR3 ends, so the germline J gene completes it. V usage is TRBV19 and J usage is TRBJ1-5, with 9 bases fitting TRBD1. Germline V gene sequence: CDR1 LNHDA, CDR2 SQIVND (reference sequence). V gave up 4 bases and J gave up 1 base; unmatched junction bases: 5. The CDR3 spans 16 residues. CDR3 sequence reads: CASSRGQGKSNQPQHF. The sequenced part of the CDR3 DNA is TGTGCCAGTAGTAGGGGACAGGGTAAGAGCAATCAGCCC.

In the case of this clone: The read terminates 3 residues before the CDR3 end, so the remaining end is supplied by the germline J gene. The chain carries TRBV27 and TRBJ2-5; 9 bases agree with TRBD1. Per germline, CDR1 MNHEY and CDR2 SMNVEV (reference sequence). The CDR3 consists of 15 residues. V lost 6 bases to trimming and J lost 4 bases; unmatched junction nucleotides: 9. The CDR3 protein is CASSWAGTGRETQYF. CDR3 DNA (partial): TGTGCCAGCAGCTGGGCAGGGACAGGGAGAGAGACC.

The CDR3: CASSFAGPYNEQFF. The CDR3 DNA, read in part, is TGTGCCAGCAGCTTCGCGGGGCCATACAATGAG. The chain uses TRBV7-9 and TRBJ2-1; a possible D gene is TRBD2 (6 bases). Sequencing ends 3 residues short of the CDR3 end; the germline J gene provides the rest. CDR3 size: 14 residues. Looked up from germline, CDR1 is SEHNR and CDR2 is FQNEAQ (reference sequence). The germline V and J ends were trimmed by 3 bases and 4 bases, with 10 bases remaining between them. Full variable domain (outside the CDR3, taken from reference TRBV7-9 and TRBJ2-1): DTGVSQNPRHKITKRGQNVTFRCDPISEHNRLYWYRQTLGQGPEFLTYFQNEAQLEKSRLLSDRFSAERPKGSFSTLEIQRTEQGDSAMYLCASSFAGPYNEQFFGPGTRLTVL.

As for this clone: The CDR3 end is not reached by the read, which stops 3 residues before it; the germline J gene fills it in. J is TRBJ2-7 and V is TRBV6-2 or TRBV6-3, with 8 bases that match TRBD2. The germline V gene has CDR1 MNHEY and CDR2 SVGEGT. The CDR3 spans 16 residues. Trimming at V came to 6 bases and at J to 6 bases, leaving 16 bases not matched to a gene. Here the CDR3 reads CASSPIGGVFSREQYF. Incomplete CDR3 DNA: TGTGCCAGCAGCCCCATCGGGGGGGTGTTTTCCCGCGAG.

Turning to this clone: From the germline J gene comes the end of the CDR3, since the read stops 3 residues before it. The chain has TRBV5-1 and TRBJ2-7; 10 nucleotides align to TRBD2. The CDR3 consists of 15 residues. J gave up 3 bases and V 5 bases, and 8 bases lay outside the gene matches. Germline CDR1 and CDR2: SGHRS and YFSETQ. Incomplete CDR3 DNA: TGCGCCAGCAGACCCCTAGCGGGGGTAAACTACGAG. Translated: CASRPLAGVNYE. The complete CDR3 sequence is CASRPLAGVNYEQYF.

Remarks on this clone: The read ends 3 residues before the CDR3 terminus; that terminus is restored from the germline J gene. The rearrangement links TRBV9 to TRBJ2-3; 11 bases fit TRBD2. The CDR3 has 16 residues. Germline CDR1 SGDLS, CDR2 YYNGEE. V lost 1 base, J lost 1 base, and 2 bases stayed unmatched. Here the CDR3 reads CASSVQLAGGTDTQYF. Partial CDR3 DNA: TGTGCCAGCAGCGTACAACTAGCGGGGGGCACAGATACG. Filled out from reference TRBV9 and TRBJ2-3, the complete variable domain reads DSGVTQTPKHLITATGQRVTLRCSPRSGDLSVYWYQQSLDQGLQFLIQYYNGEERAKGNILERFSAQQFPDLHSELNLSSLELGDSALYFCASSVQLAGGTDTQYFGPGTRLTVL.

A remark on this clone: Read data end 3 residues before the CDR3 end; the end is taken from the germline J gene. This chain links TRBV2 with TRBJ1-3; D perhaps matches TRBD1 (5 bases). This CDR3 has 14 residues. Trimming took 5 bases from V and 3 from J, leaving 11 bases between them. CDR1 and CDR2 from the germline V gene are SNHLY and FYNNEI. CDR3 protein: CASSTDSNGNTIYF. The sequenced part of the CDR3 DNA is TGTGCCAGCAGTACCGACAGTAATGGAAACACC.

In the case of this clone: The read terminates 3 residues before the CDR3 end, so the remaining end is supplied by the germline J gene. V gene TRBV7-2 combines with J gene TRBJ2-3, with a tentative D call TRBD1 (7 bases). The CDR3 length is 14 residues. CDR1 SGHTA and CDR2 FQGNSA come from the germline V gene. V shed 3 bases and J shed 3 bases, with 10 bases lying between them. Incomplete CDR3 DNA: TGTGCCAGCAGCTTGGAGGGGGCGACAGATACG. It yields the protein CASSLEGATDT. The whole CDR3 reads CASSLEGATDTQYF. The full variable domain, with the rest looked up from reference TRBV7-2 and TRBJ2-3, is GAGVSQSPSNKVTEKGKDVELRCDPISGHTALYWYRQSLGQGLEFLIYFQGNSAPDKSGLPSDRFSAERTGGSVSTLTIQRTQQEDSAVYLCASSLEGATDTQYFGPGTRLTVL.

Turning to this clone: The CDR3 is cut off 3 residues early in the read; its end comes from the germline J gene. The V call is TRBV12-5, the J call TRBJ1-5; D unresolved. CDR1 is LGHNT, CDR2 FRNRAP, per germline. This CDR3 has 16 residues. The germline V and J ends were trimmed by 0 bases and 0 bases, with 9 bases remaining between them. Here the CDR3 reads CASGLVAGLSNQPQHF. The DNA read from the CDR3 is TGTGCTAGTGGTTTGGTAGCCGGACTTAGCAATCAGCCC.